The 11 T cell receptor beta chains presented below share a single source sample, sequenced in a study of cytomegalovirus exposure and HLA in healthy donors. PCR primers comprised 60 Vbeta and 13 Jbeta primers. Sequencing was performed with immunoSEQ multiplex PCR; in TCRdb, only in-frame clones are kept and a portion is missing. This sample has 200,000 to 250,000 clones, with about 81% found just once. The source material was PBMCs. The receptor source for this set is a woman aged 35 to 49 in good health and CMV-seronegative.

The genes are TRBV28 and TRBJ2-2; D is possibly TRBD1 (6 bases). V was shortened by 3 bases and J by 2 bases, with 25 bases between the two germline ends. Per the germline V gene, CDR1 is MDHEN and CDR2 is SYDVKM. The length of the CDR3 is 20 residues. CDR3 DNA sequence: TGTGCCAGCAGTTTCCAGGGGTGGGTCTTAAATGGGGCCAACACCGGGGAGCTGTTTTTT. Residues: CASSFQGWVLNGANTGELFF.

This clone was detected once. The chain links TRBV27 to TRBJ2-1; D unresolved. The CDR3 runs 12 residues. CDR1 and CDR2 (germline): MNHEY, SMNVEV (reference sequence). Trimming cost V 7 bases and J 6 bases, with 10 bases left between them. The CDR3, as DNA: TGTGCCAGCAATGCGTACCTCAATGAGCAGTTCTTC. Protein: CASNAYLNEQFF.

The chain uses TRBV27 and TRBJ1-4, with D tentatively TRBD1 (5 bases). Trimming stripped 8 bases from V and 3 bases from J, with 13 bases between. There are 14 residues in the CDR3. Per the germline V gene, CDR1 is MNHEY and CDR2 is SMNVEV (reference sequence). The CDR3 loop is CASGAGDANEKLFF. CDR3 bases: TGTGCCAGCGGGGCGGGGGACGCTAATGAAAAACTGTTTTTT.

In DNA form, the CDR3 reads TGTGCCATCAGTGAGTCCCCACTAGCGGGAGGCGCCGGGGAGCTGTTTTTT. It is translated as CAISESPLAGGAGELFF. The chain employs TRBV10-3 and TRBJ2-2; TRBD2 agrees at 12 bases. J gave up 6 bases and V 0 bases, and 5 bases lay outside the gene matches. Looked up from germline, CDR1 is ENHRY and CDR2 is SYGVKD. The CDR3 covers 17 residues.

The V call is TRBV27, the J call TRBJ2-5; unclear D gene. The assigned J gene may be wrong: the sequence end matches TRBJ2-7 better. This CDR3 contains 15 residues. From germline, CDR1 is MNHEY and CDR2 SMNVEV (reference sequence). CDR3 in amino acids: CASSLYPPIDYEQYF. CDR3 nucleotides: TGTGCCAGCAGTTTATATCCCCCCATAGACTACGAGCAGTACTTC.

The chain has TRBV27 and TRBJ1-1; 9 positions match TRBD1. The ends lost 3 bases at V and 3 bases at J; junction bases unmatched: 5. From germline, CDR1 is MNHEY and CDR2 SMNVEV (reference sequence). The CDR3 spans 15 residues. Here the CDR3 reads CASSLGQGSYTEAFF. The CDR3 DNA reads TGTGCCAGCAGTTTGGGACAGGGATCGTACACTGAAGCTTTCTTT.

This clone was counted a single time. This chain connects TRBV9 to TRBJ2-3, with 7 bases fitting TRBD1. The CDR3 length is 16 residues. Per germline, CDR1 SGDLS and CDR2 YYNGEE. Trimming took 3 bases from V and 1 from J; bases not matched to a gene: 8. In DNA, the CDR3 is TGTGCCAGCAGCGCCCGTAGGGGGCTCGGCACAGATACGCAGTATTTT. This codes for CASSARRGLGTDTQYF.

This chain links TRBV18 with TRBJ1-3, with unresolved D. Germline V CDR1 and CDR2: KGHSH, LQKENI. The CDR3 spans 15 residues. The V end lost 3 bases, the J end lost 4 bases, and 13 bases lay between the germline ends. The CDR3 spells CASSPSSKHGNTIYF. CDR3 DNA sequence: TGTGCCAGCTCACCCTCGAGTAAGCACGGAAACACCATATATTTT.

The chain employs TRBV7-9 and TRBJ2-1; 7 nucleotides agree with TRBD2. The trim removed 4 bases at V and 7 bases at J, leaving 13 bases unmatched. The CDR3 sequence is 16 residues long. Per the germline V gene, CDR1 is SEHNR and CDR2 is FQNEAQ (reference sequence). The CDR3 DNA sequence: TGTGCCAGCAGCTCATTACGGCGGGAGAGAAAGAATGAGCAGTTCTTC. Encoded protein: CASSSLRRERKNEQFF.

The DNA of the CDR3 is TGCGCCAGCAGCTTGGAACTAGCGGGATCTCGCGGGGCCAAAAACATTCAGTACTTC. This sequence encodes CASSLELAGSRGAKNIQYF. The chain is built from TRBV5-1 and TRBJ2-4; TRBD2 matches at 10 bases. Trimming at V came to 0 bases and at J to 1 base, leaving 10 bases not matched to a gene. Germline V gives CDR1 SGHRS, CDR2 YFSETQ. This CDR3 has 19 amino acids.

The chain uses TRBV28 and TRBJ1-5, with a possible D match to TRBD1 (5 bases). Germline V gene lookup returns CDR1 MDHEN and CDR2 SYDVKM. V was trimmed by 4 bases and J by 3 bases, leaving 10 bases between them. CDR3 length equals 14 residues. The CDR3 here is CASSSRVDNQPQHF. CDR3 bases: TGTGCCAGCAGTTCCAGGGTTGACAATCAGCCCCAGCATTTT.